Below are 5 T cell receptor beta chains sequenced from a single sample in a study of blood T cell repertoires in COVID-19. The table came from immunoSEQ multiplex PCR; TCRdb's copy has only in-frame clones and leaves some out. The repertoire consists of about 100,000 clones, with about 90% occurring once and the leading ten covering roughly 4.6%. Sample: peripheral blood. The receptors here all came from a human donor in a cohort sampled during active COVID-19.

The chain uses TRBV6-2 or TRBV6-3 and TRBJ2-7; 8 positions match TRBD2. V was clipped by 4 bases and J by 3 bases; unmatched bases: 5. CDR1 is MNHEY and CDR2 is SVGEGT in the germline V gene. The CDR3 extends over 14 amino acids. The DNA of the CDR3 is TGTGCCAGCAGTTTAGCGGGGCATCTCTACGAGCAGTACTTC. Protein: CASSLAGHLYEQYF.

This sequence joins TRBV7-2 and TRBJ2-7, with 7 bases that match TRBD1. Germline trimming cut 5 bases from V and 3 bases from J; bases unmatched to any gene: 4. CDR3 length: 13 residues. Germline CDR1 reads SGHTA; CDR2 reads FQGNSA. CDR3 loop: CASSPRQGYEQYF. CDR3 in DNA: TGTGCCAGCAGCCCACGACAGGGCTACGAGCAGTACTTC. Combining the CDR3 with reference TRBV7-2 and TRBJ2-7 gives the whole variable domain GAGVSQSPSNKVTEKGKDVELRCDPISGHTALYWYRQSLGQGLEFLIYFQGNSAPDKSGLPSDRFSAERTGGSVSTLTIQRTQQEDSAVYLCASSPRQGYEQYFGPGTRLTVT.

The chain is built from TRBV7-7 and TRBJ2-2, with TRBD2 matching over 11 bases. The CDR3 consists of 16 residues. V was pared by 1 base and J by 7 bases, with 5 bases of the junction left unmatched. Germline V CDR1 and CDR2: SSHAT, FNYEAQ (reference sequence). The CDR3 loop is CASSLELAGGVGELFF. As DNA, the CDR3 is TGTGCCAGCAGCTTAGAGCTAGCGGGAGGCGTCGGGGAGCTGTTTTTT.

This clone was seen more than once but under ten times. The chain links TRBV27 to TRBJ1-1, with 10 bases that match TRBD1. The CDR3 runs 12 residues. Germline loops: CDR1 MNHEY, CDR2 SMNVEV (reference sequence). The V and J ends lost 6 bases and 10 bases, in that order; junction bases with no gene match: 5. CDR3 amino acids: CASRNRDRGAFF. Written as DNA, the CDR3 is TGTGCCAGCAGAAACCGGGACAGGGGAGCTTTCTTT.

The chain uses TRBV6-5 and TRBJ1-5; tentative D call: TRBD1 (6 bases). Looked up from germline, CDR1 is MNHEY and CDR2 is SVGAGI. Between the trimmed V and J ends, which lost 7 bases and 3 bases, there was a span of 10 bases. This CDR3 is built from 13 residues. Written as DNA, the CDR3 is TGTGCCAGCAAGGACAGCGCCAATCAGCCCCAGCATTTT. Translating it yields CASKDSANQPQHF.